These 28 T cell receptor beta chains came from one sample sequenced in a study of beta chain features in type 1 diabetes. Study-wide results and limits: Patients with Type 1 diabetes showed moderately but significantly shorter TCRB CDR3s in all four CD4+ subsets.

Investigators reverse transcribed all isolated RNA, so they sequenced expressed TCRB transcripts. Sequencing was performed with immunoSEQ multiplex PCR; in TCRdb, only in-frame clones are kept and a portion is missing. The sample lists around 240,000 clones, around 15% seen once, with approximately 0.086% in the top ten. Their cognate antigens are unknown. Sequencing used naive CD4+ T cells from blood. The receptors shown here come from a man aged 25 to 40 with type 1 diabetes.

The V call is TRBV7-2, the J call TRBJ2-7, with no clear D. The CDR3 runs to 12 residues. Deletions cut 5 bases from V and 5 bases from J, with 10 bases between. Germline values: CDR1 SGHTA, CDR2 FQGNSA. The CDR3 sequence: CASSPFRDEQYF. CDR3 bases: TGTGCCAGCAGCCCATTTAGGGACGAGCAGTACTTC. The full variable domain, its missing parts supplied by reference TRBV7-2 and TRBJ2-7, is GAGVSQSPSNKVTEKGKDVELRCDPISGHTALYWYRQSLGQGLEFLIYFQGNSAPDKSGLPSDRFSAERTGGSVSTLTIQRTQQEDSAVYLCASSPFRDEQYFGPGTRLTVT.

This sequence joins TRBV5-1 and TRBJ2-7; D may correspond to TRBD1 or TRBD2 (5 bases each). The CDR3 consists of 12 residues. Germline CDR1 is SGHRS and CDR2 is YFSETQ. Trimming removed 3 bases at V and 10 bases at J, with 14 bases between. The CDR3 loop reads CASSWGRGEQYF. In DNA form, the CDR3 reads TGCGCCAGCAGCTGGGGTCGGGGCGAACAGTACTTC.

The chain joins TRBV10-3 to TRBJ2-1; 10 bases agree with TRBD2. CDR3 size: 16 residues. Germline CDR1 reads ENHRY; CDR2 reads SYGVKD. J was trimmed by 9 bases and V by 0 bases; bases with no gene match: 8. In DNA form, the CDR3 reads TGTGCCATCAGTGAGTCGGAAGCGGGAGGGCCTGCTGAGCAGTTCTTC. Encoded protein: CAISESEAGGPAEQFF.

The chain links TRBV29-1 to TRBJ2-1; TRBD1 or TRBD2 may be the D gene (6 bases each). V lost 5 bases and J 8 bases, leaving 16 bases between the germline ends. CDR1 SQVTM and CDR2 ANQGSEA come from the germline V gene. The CDR3 runs to 13 residues. In nucleotides, the CDR3 is TGCAGCGTTAGGGGGAGGCTAGCCGATGAGCAGTTCTTC. It specifies CSVRGRLADEQFF.

This chain links TRBV9 with TRBJ2-5, with a tentative D call TRBD1 (6 bases). The V gene lost 2 bases and the J gene lost 2 bases, with 16 bases spanning the gap. The CDR3 length is 16 residues. Germline CDR1 is SGDLS and CDR2 is YYNGEE. In DNA form, the CDR3 reads TGTGCCAGCAGCGTCGCACAGGGCTTCGGACAAGAGACCCAGTACTTC. Translated, it gives CASSVAQGFGQETQYF.

This clone was found a few times. Other DNA sequences in this specimen translate into the identical CDR3. The chain carries TRBV29-1 and TRBJ2-7, with TRBD1 matching over 7 bases. Per germline, CDR1 SQVTM and CDR2 ANQGSEA. The CDR3 runs 12 residues. Trimming removed 7 bases from V and 0 bases from J; junction bases left unmatched: 3. CDR3 in DNA: TGCAGCGGGCGGACAGGCTCCTACGAGCAGTACTTC. The encoded protein is CSGRTGSYEQYF.

This rearrangement joins TRBV30 to TRBJ1-1; D unresolved. V lost 7 bases and J lost 0, with 6 bases in between. The CDR3 runs 11 residues. Germline lookup yields CDR1 GTSNPN and CDR2 SVGIG (reference sequence). For the CDR3, the DNA is TGTGCCTCAGGATTGAACACTGAAGCTTTCTTT. Translated, it gives CASGLNTEAFF.

This clone was seen a handful of times. V gene TRBV4-3 combines with J gene TRBJ2-3; D is unclear. Germline-derived CDR1 and CDR2 are LGHNA and YSLEER. This CDR3 has 16 residues. The V gene lost 0 bases and the J gene lost 6 bases, with 16 bases spanning the gap. For the CDR3, the DNA is TGCGCCAGCAGCCAAGATCCCCGACCGTTAGGGGATACGCAGTATTTT. Protein: CASSQDPRPLGDTQYF.

The rearrangement uses TRBV28 and TRBJ2-7; tentative D call: TRBD1 (5 bases). The V end was cut by 6 bases, the J end by 3 bases, with 12 bases between. CDR3 length: 13 amino acids. Germline V gene lookup returns CDR1 MDHEN and CDR2 SYDVKM. CDR3 sequence reads: CASRTQGSYEQYF. CDR3 sequence (DNA): TGTGCCAGCAGAACGCAGGGCAGCTACGAGCAGTACTTC.

The table lists this clone with a few counts. J is TRBJ2-7 and V is TRBV25-1; D remains ambiguous. This CDR3 comprises 14 residues. Trimming removed 3 bases from V and 3 bases from J, with 12 bases in between. Germline loops: CDR1 MGHDK, CDR2 SYGVNS. The chain's CDR3 is CASSDPGRNYEQYF. CDR3 bases: TGTGCCAGCAGTGACCCCGGACGGAACTACGAGCAGTACTTC.

The V gene is TRBV4-1, the J gene TRBJ1-5; D is uncertain. V was cut by 0 bases and J by 0 bases, with 9 bases left in between. The germline V gene encodes CDR1 MGHRA and CDR2 YSYEKL. CDR3 length: 16 residues. The CDR3 DNA reads TGCGCCAGCAGCCAAGAGGAGGGTTCTAGCAATCAGCCCCAGCATTTT. This gives the protein CASSQEEGSSNQPQHF.

This clone was observed a few times. This rearrangement joins TRBV1 to TRBJ2-1; the table's D call, TRBD2, has no DNA check behind it. TRBV1 is a pseudogene locus. This CDR3 has 17 amino acids. DNA of the CDR3: TGCACCAGCAGCCCGCTTCGGACTAGCCGAGATTACAATGAGCAGTTCTTC. Translation gives CTSSPLRTSRDYNEQFF.

V gene TRBV7-9 combines with J gene TRBJ2-7; 7 bases line up with TRBD2. The germline gives CDR1 SEHNR, CDR2 FQNEAQ (reference sequence). The CDR3 sequence is 13 residues long. Unmatched junction bases numbered 8, after V lost 6 bases and J lost 6 bases. DNA for the CDR3: TGTGCCAGCAGTCCCTGGGAGGGCGCCGAGCAGTACTTC. This translates into CASSPWEGAEQYF.

The CDR3 region is CASSLMPGQETQYF. The CDR3 DNA is TGTGCCAGCAGTCTGATGCCGGGCCAAGAGACCCAGTACTTC. The chain recombines TRBV27 with TRBJ2-5, with no clear D. Trimming took 5 bases from V and 1 from J, leaving 11 bases between them. Germline loops: CDR1 MNHEY, CDR2 SMNVEV (reference sequence). The CDR3 contains 14 residues.

This clone has a handful of counts. The chain is built from TRBV2 and TRBJ2-3; 11 nucleotides agree with TRBD1. Per the germline V gene, CDR1 is SNHLY and CDR2 is FYNNEI. V gave up 7 bases and J gave up 3 bases; unmatched junction bases: 6. The CDR3 spans 15 residues. The CDR3 region is CASIRTGGGTDTQYF. The CDR3 bases are TGTGCCAGCATCAGGACAGGGGGCGGGACAGATACGCAGTATTTT.

This clone was counted a few times. V and J are TRBV30 and TRBJ2-7, with TRBD2 identical over 7 bases. With V trimmed by 2 bases and J by 3 bases, 4 bases remained unmatched. CDR3 length: 13 residues. Germline CDR1 reads GTSNPN; CDR2 reads SVGIG (reference sequence). CDR3 coding DNA: TGTGCCTGGAGTTTGTCGGGAGGCTACGAGCAGTACTTC. Its translation is CAWSLSGGYEQYF.

The chain is built from TRBV27 and TRBJ2-1; D gene ambiguous. Germline loops: CDR1 MNHEY, CDR2 SMNVEV (reference sequence). This CDR3 contains 11 residues. The V gene lost 7 bases and the J gene lost 1 base, with 2 bases spanning the gap. Written as DNA, the CDR3 is TGTGCCAGCACATCCTACAATGAGCAGTTCTTC. It codes for CASTSYNEQFF.

The chain joins TRBV11-2 to TRBJ2-7, with 8 bases matching TRBD2. The CDR3 extends over 15 amino acids. Germline CDR1 reads SGHAT; CDR2 reads FQNNGV. V dropped 5 bases and J dropped 2; count of bases not matched to a gene: 8. Written as DNA, the CDR3 is TGTGCCAGCAGCCCCGGGAGGGTACCCGCCTACGAGCAGTACTTC. It yields the protein CASSPGRVPAYEQYF.

This clone was seen a handful of times. The V and J genes are TRBV30 and TRBJ2-2; 7 bases line up with TRBD1. V was pared by 0 bases and J by 5 bases, with 0 bases of the junction left unmatched. The CDR3 spans 13 residues. Germline lookup yields CDR1 GTSNPN and CDR2 SVGIG (reference sequence). The CDR3 loop is CAWSVQGTGELFF. For the CDR3, the DNA is TGTGCCTGGAGTGTACAGGGGACCGGGGAGCTGTTTTTT.

The chain has TRBV25-1 and TRBJ2-7, with D possibly TRBD1 on 5 matching bases. CDR3 size: 14 residues. The V end lost 3 bases, the J end lost 2 bases, and 11 bases lay between the germline ends. The germline V gene has CDR1 MGHDK and CDR2 SYGVNS. In DNA, the CDR3 is TGTGCCAGCAGTGAGGCAGGGAAAACCTACGAGCAGTACTTC. Translated, it gives CASSEAGKTYEQYF.

This chain joins TRBV7-2 and TRBJ2-3; D is unresolved. This CDR3 is built from 14 residues. Trimming shortened V by 1 base and J by 3 bases, and 8 bases separated the two germline ends. The germline V gene encodes CDR1 SGHTA and CDR2 FQGNSA. CDR3 in amino acids: CASSLDPQTDTQYF. The DNA for the CDR3 is TGTGCCAGCAGCTTAGATCCCCAAACAGATACGCAGTATTTT.

This rearrangement joins TRBV7-9 to TRBJ2-4; D not resolved. CDR1 is SEHNR, CDR2 FQNEAQ, per germline (reference sequence). V dropped 4 bases and J dropped 6 bases, with 16 bases sitting between them. The CDR3 runs to 15 residues. The DNA for the CDR3 is TGTGCCAGCAGCTCCGACTTCACTTTTGGAAACATTCAGTACTTC. This sequence encodes CASSSDFTFGNIQYF.

This clone was seen a handful of times. This sequence joins TRBV7-2 and TRBJ2-3, with no clear D. Trimming took off 5 bases at V and 0 bases at J, with 3 bases between the two ends. The CDR3 sequence is 12 residues long. Germline V gene lookup returns CDR1 SGHTA and CDR2 FQGNSA. CDR3 sequence: CASSQSTDTQYF. CDR3 coding DNA: TGTGCCAGCAGCCAAAGCACAGATACGCAGTATTTT.

This sequence joins TRBV25-1 and TRBJ2-5, with D unresolved. There are 16 residues in the CDR3. Between the trimmed V and J ends, which lost 2 bases and 2 bases, there was a span of 15 bases. Germline V gives CDR1 MGHDK, CDR2 SYGVNS. CDR3 DNA sequence: TGTGCCAGCAGTGAAATAGGGCCGGGTCCACAAGAGACCCAGTACTTC. This translates into CASSEIGPGPQETQYF. Looking up the rest from reference TRBV25-1 and TRBJ2-5 gives the full variable domain: EADIYQTPRYLVIGTGKKITLECSQTMGHDKMYWYQQDPGMELHLIHYSYGVNSTEKGDLSSESTVSRIRTEHFPLTLESARPSHTSQYLCASSEIGPGPQETQYFGPGTRLLVL.

This clone was seen only a few times. Other DNA sequences in this specimen translate into the identical CDR3. The rearrangement uses TRBV29-1 and TRBJ2-3; D not certain. Germline V gene lookup returns CDR1 SQVTM and CDR2 ANQGSEA. The CDR3 sequence is 13 residues long. Trimming removed 4 bases at V and 3 bases at J, with 11 bases between. CDR3 sequence: CSVVGVLTDTQYF. The CDR3 DNA reads TGCAGCGTTGTTGGGGTATTGACAGATACGCAGTATTTT.

In this sample, this clone turned up a few times. CDR3 amino acids: CASSPFQRSSGANVLTF. CDR3 coding DNA: TGTGCCAGCAGCCCATTCCAGCGAAGCTCTGGGGCCAACGTCCTGACTTTC. V gene TRBV7-2 combines with J gene TRBJ2-6; no definite D call. The ends were cut back, 5 bases at V and 0 bases at J, with 14 bases in the middle. The germline V gene encodes CDR1 SGHTA and CDR2 FQGNSA. The CDR3 consists of 17 residues.

The rearrangement joins TRBV5-4 to TRBJ2-1; tentative D call: TRBD1 (6 bases). Trimming pared 0 bases from V and 3 bases from J, leaving 7 bases between. CDR3 size: 14 residues. Germline loops: CDR1 SGHNT, CDR2 YYREEE (reference sequence). The DNA of the CDR3 is TGTGCCAGCAGCTTGGGGACAGACTACAATGAGCAGTTCTTC. Its protein is CASSLGTDYNEQFF.

This clone was counted a few times. The chain couples TRBV25-1 to TRBJ2-5; TRBD2 might be the D (5 bases). Looked up from germline, CDR1 is MGHDK and CDR2 is SYGVNS. This CDR3 contains 13 residues. Trimming took off 7 bases at V and 5 bases at J, with 14 bases between the two ends. As DNA, the CDR3 is TGTGCCAGCACCAACCCGGGGTGGGAGACCCAGTACTTC. This sequence encodes CASTNPGWETQYF.